Shown below are 27 T cell receptor beta chains from a single sample sequenced in a study of T cells in Graves' hyperthyroidism and ophthalmopathy (dated by TCRdb to the late 2010s). The library was prepared using multiplex PCR. The sequencer was an Illumina HiSeq 2000. TCR beta CDR3 regions were amplified from RNA transcripts. For the first round of RT-PCR on the TCR CDR3, the HTBI primer set was used together with the Qiagen OneStep RT-PCR kit. TCRdb trimmed the raw reads at Q25, called clones with MiXCR and kept productive beta chains. Entries are consolidated by CDR3 protein sequence, retaining the most common genes and DNA. The table for this sample lists around 250,000 distinct CDR3 sequences; about 16% of them were counted only once. The ten largest clones represent around 30% of the sample. The sequenced sample consisted of blood. These receptors originate from a woman in her late teens or twenties with Graves' ophthalmopathy.

In its sample, this clonotype was seen many times. The chain employs TRBV7-9 and TRBJ2-2; D gene unclear. Germline lookup yields CDR1 SEHNR and CDR2 FQNEAQ (reference sequence). The CDR3 sequence is 14 residues long. V was cut by 5 bases and J by 1 base, with 8 bases left in between. CDR3 DNA: TGTGCCAGCAGCCGTCAGAGGAACACCGGGGAGCTGTTTTTT. This encodes CASSRQRNTGELFF.

This clonotype was seen repeatedly, ten times or more. The gene calls are TRBV4-3 and TRBJ2-5; D not resolved. Germline assignment: CDR1 LGHNA and CDR2 YSLEER. The length of the CDR3 is 14 residues. The V and J ends lost 1 base and 4 bases respectively, with 10 bases between them. This chain's CDR3 is CASSQASNLETQYF. CDR3 nucleotides: TGCGCCAGCAGCCAAGCTTCGAATCTAGAGACCCAGTACTTC.

Here the CDR3 reads CASSLKFSGVGTSGSSYNEQFF. Here the CDR3 DNA reads TGTGCCAGCAGCTTAAAGTTTTCGGGGGTGGGGACTAGCGGGAGCTCCTACAATGAGCAGTTCTTC. The V call is TRBV7-2, the J call TRBJ2-1, with 14 bases aligning to TRBD2. This CDR3 is 22 amino acids long. Germline assignment: CDR1 SGHTA and CDR2 FQGNSA. V trimming: 2 bases; J trimming: 0 bases; junction bases outside the gene matches: 15. Full variable domain (remainder filled in from reference TRBV7-2 and TRBJ2-1): GAGVSQSPSNKVTEKGKDVELRCDPISGHTALYWYRQSLGQGLEFLIYFQGNSAPDKSGLPSDRFSAERTGGSVSTLTIQRTQQEDSAVYLCASSLKFSGVGTSGSSYNEQFFGPGTRLTVL.

This clonotype was recorded at least ten times. The J gene is TRBJ1-1, the V gene TRBV2; D is undetermined. The length of the CDR3 is 13 residues. Germline CDR1 and CDR2: SNHLY and FYNNEI. Trimming pared 6 bases from V and 3 bases from J, leaving 11 bases between. CDR3: CASRFPLDTEAFF. CDR3 DNA: TGTGCCAGCAGATTCCCCCTGGACACTGAAGCTTTCTTT.

This clonotype has at least ten counts. The gene calls are TRBV14 and TRBJ2-3; the D gene could be TRBD1 or TRBD2 (5 bases each). Per germline, CDR1 SGHDN and CDR2 FVKESK. The CDR3 sequence is 15 residues long. Trimming took off 2 bases at V and 6 bases at J, with 15 bases between the two ends. In DNA form, the CDR3 reads TGTGCCAGCAGCCAACGGGGCAGGGTATTCGATACGCAGTATTTT. Its protein is CASSQRGRVFDTQYF.

This clonotype appeared many times. The rearrangement joins TRBV7-2 to TRBJ2-6, with a tentative D call TRBD2 (5 bases). Germline loops: CDR1 SGHTA, CDR2 FQGNSA. This CDR3 has 15 amino acids. Deletions cut 4 bases from V and 3 bases from J, with 10 bases between. The chain's CDR3 is CASSSVRVGANVLTF. CDR3 sequence (DNA): TGTGCCAGCAGCTCCGTGCGGGTTGGGGCCAACGTCCTGACTTTC.

This clonotype was seen many times. The chain links TRBV28 to TRBJ2-3, with TRBD2 matching 9 bases. The CDR3 contains 15 residues. J gave up 2 bases and V 6 bases, and 6 bases lay outside the gene matches. In germline, CDR1 is MDHEN, CDR2 SYDVKM. Written as DNA, the CDR3 is TGTGCCAGCAGCCTGAGGACTAGCGTCACAGATACGCAGTATTTT. Translated: CASSLRTSVTDTQYF.

This clonotype has ten or more counts. The gene calls are TRBV4-1 and TRBJ1-2, with D unclear. The CDR3 spans 15 residues. CDR1 and CDR2 from the germline V gene are MGHRA and YSYEKL. V was clipped by 0 bases and J by 4 bases, with 12 bases between them. CDR3 residues: CASSQDFSAAYGYTF. The CDR3 bases are TGCGCCAGCAGCCAAGACTTTTCGGCAGCCTATGGCTACACCTTC.

In this sample, this clonotype turned up a few times. The CDR3 DNA reads TGTGCCAGCAGCTCAGGGACTCCCAGCTCCTACAATGAGCAGTTCTTC. Amino acid sequence: CASSSGTPSSYNEQFF. The J gene is TRBJ2-1, the V gene TRBV7-9; D may be TRBD2 (6 bases). Deletions cut 4 bases from V and 0 bases from J, with 13 bases between. Germline V gene lookup returns CDR1 SEHNR and CDR2 FQNEAQ (reference sequence). The CDR3 runs 16 residues. The complete variable domain, with remaining parts taken from reference TRBV7-9 and TRBJ2-1, reads DTGVSQNPRHKITKRGQNVTFRCDPISEHNRLYWYRQTLGQGPEFLTYFQNEAQLEKSRLLSDRFSAERPKGSFSTLEIQRTEQGDSAMYLCASSSGTPSSYNEQFFGPGTRLTVL.

This sequence joins TRBV5-1 and TRBJ2-1, with 16 nucleotides matching TRBD2. The CDR3 loop spans 17 amino acids. Germline CDR1 SGHRS, CDR2 YFSETQ. V gave up 5 bases and J gave up 9 bases; unmatched junction bases: 11. CDR3 residues: CASRAGTSGRAGGEQFF. CDR3 coding DNA: TGCGCCAGCAGGGCCGGGACTAGCGGGAGGGCCGGGGGTGAGCAGTTCTTC.

There are many counts of this clonotype. CDR3 DNA: TGCGCCAGCAGCCTTAGAGGCGGCAGGGGGGGTGAGACCCAGTACTTC. Translated, it gives CASSLRGGRGGETQYF. The chain recombines TRBV4-1 with TRBJ2-5; D may be TRBD1 or TRBD2 (7 bases each). This CDR3 has 16 residues. Trimming removed 4 bases from V and 5 bases from J, with 20 bases in between. CDR1 MGHRA and CDR2 YSYEKL come from the germline V gene.

This clonotype was counted at least ten times. The chain carries TRBV10-1 and TRBJ1-1; a weak D match, TRBD1 (5 bases). V lost 2 bases, J lost 3 bases, and 10 bases lay in between. Per germline, CDR1 WNHNN and CDR2 SYGVQD (reference sequence). The CDR3 is 14 amino acids. CDR3 in amino acids: CASSEGRADTEAFF. The CDR3 nucleotides are TGCGCCAGCAGTGAGGGCAGGGCGGACACTGAAGCTTTCTTT.

The chain joins TRBV2 to TRBJ2-3; D may be TRBD1 (6 bases). Germline assignment: CDR1 SNHLY and CDR2 FYNNEI. CDR3 length equals 15 residues. Trimming took off 5 bases at V and 0 bases at J, with 12 bases between the two ends. The CDR3 loop is CASSPGTTSTDTQYF. The CDR3 DNA reads TGTGCCAGCAGTCCCGGGACAACCAGCACAGATACGCAGTATTTT. Full variable domain (remainder filled in from reference TRBV2 and TRBJ2-3): EPEVTQTPSHQVTQMGQEVILRCVPISNHLYFYWYRQILGQKVEFLVSFYNNEISEKSEIFDDQFSVERPDGSNFTLKIRSTKLEDSAMYFCASSPGTTSTDTQYFGPGTRLTVL.

This clonotype has at least ten counts. The chain employs TRBV12-3 or TRBV12-4 and TRBJ1-6; D not resolved. Trimming pared 6 bases from V and 10 bases from J, leaving 10 bases between. CDR3 length: 12 residues. Here the CDR3 DNA reads TGTGCCAGCAGGTGGATGGGGTCACCCCTCCACTTT. As protein: CASRWMGSPLHF.

Many counts were recorded for this clonotype. The rearrangement uses TRBV7-9 and TRBJ2-3; D tentatively fits TRBD1 or TRBD2 (5 bases each). The CDR3 is 14 amino acids. The ends were cut back, 3 bases at V and 3 bases at J, with 10 bases in the middle. Looked up from germline, CDR1 is SEHNR and CDR2 is FQNEAQ (reference sequence). The CDR3 nucleotides are TGTGCCAGCAGCTTCGGGGCTTGGACAGATACGCAGTATTTT. This translates into CASSFGAWTDTQYF.

This clonotype was detected ten times or more. The chain carries TRBV15 and TRBJ2-5; TRBD2 is a possible D gene (7 bases). The V gene's germline CDR1 is LNHNV and CDR2 YYDKDF (reference sequence). V was clipped by 5 bases and J by 0 bases, with 10 bases between them. This CDR3 has 14 residues. Here the CDR3 reads CATSGGAYQETQYF. The CDR3 DNA sequence: TGTGCCACCAGCGGGGGGGCCTACCAAGAGACCCAGTACTTC.

This clonotype was counted many times. The rearrangement uses TRBV20-1 and TRBJ1-6; D uncertain. The V gene lost 3 bases and the J gene lost 0 bases, with 12 bases spanning the gap. Germline CDR1 and CDR2: DFQATT and SNEGSKA (reference sequence). CDR3 size: 16 residues. The CDR3 region has the DNA TGCAGTGCTAGGGCATCTCTGAGCTCCTATAATTCACCCCTCCACTTT. It is translated as CSARASLSSYNSPLHF.

The chain has TRBV2 and TRBJ2-1; tentative D call: TRBD2 (6 bases). Germline CDR1 SNHLY, CDR2 FYNNEI. The ends were cut back, 1 base at V and 0 bases at J, with 13 bases in the middle. The CDR3 extends over 17 amino acids. The CDR3 loop reads CASSEDLASSSYNEQFF. The CDR3 region has the DNA TGTGCCAGCAGTGAAGATCTAGCGTCAAGCTCCTACAATGAGCAGTTCTTC.

This clonotype appeared many times. This chain links TRBV29-1 with TRBJ2-3, with D possibly being TRBD2 (5 bases). Per the germline V gene, CDR1 is SQVTM and CDR2 is ANQGSEA. Trimming left V 7 bases short and J 4 bases short, with 15 bases between. The CDR3 has 13 residues. This chain's CDR3 is CSAETLEADTQYF. Written as DNA, the CDR3 is TGCAGCGCCGAGACACTAGAAGCAGATACGCAGTATTTT.

This clonotype was recorded at least ten times. The J gene is TRBJ2-5, the V gene TRBV28; D remains unclear. Germline loops: CDR1 MDHEN, CDR2 SYDVKM. CDR3 length equals 15 residues. Trimming removed 10 bases from V and 1 base from J, with 19 bases in between. CDR3 region: CATSPGGLSQETQYF. The DNA of the CDR3 is TGTGCCACCTCTCCAGGCGGTCTCAGCCAAGAGACCCAGTACTTC.

This clonotype appeared many times. The chain carries TRBV7-2 and TRBJ2-7; 8 bases align to TRBD1. The J segment lost 6 bases and the V segment lost 5 bases, leaving 12 bases of the junction unmatched. The CDR3 spans 15 residues. CDR1 and CDR2 from the germline V gene are SGHTA and FQGNSA. CDR3: CASSVDRGLPSEQYF. The CDR3 nucleotides read TGTGCCAGCAGCGTAGACAGGGGCCTGCCCAGCGAGCAGTACTTC.

This clonotype was counted a few times. The chain combines TRBV20-1 with TRBJ2-7; D may be TRBD2 (6 bases). The CDR3 has 14 residues. Per the germline V gene, CDR1 is DFQATT and CDR2 is SNEGSKA (reference sequence). Deletions cut 0 bases from V and 3 bases from J, with 12 bases between. CDR3 in amino acids: CSARDRSGFYEQYF. CDR3 DNA sequence: TGCAGTGCTAGAGATCGAAGCGGGTTCTACGAGCAGTACTTC.

This clonotype has a count of ten or more. The chain carries TRBV7-8 and TRBJ1-1; no firm D call. The V end was cut by 5 bases, the J end by 0 bases, with 22 bases between. The CDR3 loop spans 18 amino acids. Germline-derived CDR1 and CDR2 are SGHVS and FQNEAQ. Written as DNA, the CDR3 is TGTGCCAGCAGCCCCAATCGAACCCGCAAGGGTATGAACACTGAAGCTTTCTTT. This encodes CASSPNRTRKGMNTEAFF.

This clonotype occurred many times. V is TRBV5-8 and J is TRBJ1-3; D is possibly TRBD1 (5 bases). The length of the CDR3 is 14 residues. Per germline, CDR1 SGHTS and CDR2 YDEGEE. Deletions cut 0 bases from V and 5 bases from J, with 9 bases between. CDR3 sequence (DNA): TGTGCCAGCAGCTTGGGGCAGGGAAGAAACACCATATATTTT. This encodes CASSLGQGRNTIYF.

J is TRBJ1-1 and V is TRBV20-1; D is possibly TRBD1 (5 bases). The CDR3 length is 13 residues. Germline CDR1 and CDR2: DFQATT and SNEGSKA (reference sequence). V lost 5 bases and J 0 bases, leaving 10 bases between the germline ends. The CDR3 reads CSALGTLNTEAFF. The CDR3, as DNA: TGCAGTGCTCTCGGGACGCTGAACACTGAAGCTTTCTTT.

This clonotype came up many times. The V and J genes are TRBV30 and TRBJ2-2; tentatively, D is TRBD1 (5 bases). The CDR3 runs 11 residues. Germline CDR1 is GTSNPN and CDR2 is SVGIG (reference sequence). V was shortened by 7 bases and J by 7 bases, with 10 bases between the two germline ends. The CDR3 protein is CAYGRGGELFF. The CDR3 DNA follows: TGTGCCTACGGTAGGGGCGGGGAGCTGTTTTTT.

CDR3 nucleotides: TGCAGTGCCCGGTACCAAGAGACCCAGTACTTC. The encoded protein is CSARYQETQYF. The V call is TRBV20-1, the J call TRBJ2-5; D is unclear. This CDR3 has 11 residues. Per the germline V gene, CDR1 is DFQATT and CDR2 is SNEGSKA (reference sequence). Trimming cost V 6 bases and J 0 bases, with 5 bases left between them.